In its sample, the clone carrying this T cell receptor beta chain was seen a few times. The antigen remains unidentified. This entry belongs to a study of cytomegalovirus exposure and HLA in healthy donors. Across the study: Among 398 genotyped donors, around 77% fell in the Caucasian-associated ancestry cluster.

The CDR3 extends over 15 amino acids. CDR1 and CDR2 (germline): SGHRS, YFSETQ. Germline trimming cut 3 bases from V and 7 bases from J; bases unmatched to any gene: 8. Study-wide points: Apparent HLA restriction characterized most CMV-associated TCR beta chains in a later analysis. A later analysis revealed that TCR association rates differed between HLA loci, peaking at DRB1 and bottoming out at HLA-C. In vitro experiments confirmed that three CMV-associated chains were specific for CMV antigens.

Amplification used 60 Vbeta primers and 13 Jbeta primers. TCRdb's table, derived via immunoSEQ multiplex PCR, lists solely in-frame clones and lacks some. The table records 100,000 to 150,000 clones, around four fifths of them present only once. The rearrangement joins TRBV5-1 to TRBJ2-7; TRBD1 matches 12 bases. The sequence was obtained from a man aged 25-45 years in good health and CMV-seropositive. The sample comprised PBMCs. As DNA, the CDR3 is TGCGCCAGCAGCTCCGACGGGACAGGGGGCAATGAGCAGTACTTC. Translating gives CASSSDGTGGNEQYF.